These 32 T cell receptor beta chains originate from one sample sequenced in a study of T cell changes during pregnancy in multiple sclerosis. The method was immunoSEQ multiplex PCR; TCRdb's version includes in-frame clones alone and lacks a portion of them. The sample records 36,000 or so clones, approximately 91% being singletons. Sequences were derived from CD8+ T cells from peripheral blood mononuclear cells, sampled in the third trimester of pregnancy. The receptors shown here come from a female donor with multiple sclerosis, enrolled in a pregnancy study.

The chain links TRBV2 to TRBJ2-5; 14 positions agree with TRBD2. This CDR3 contains 15 residues. In germline, CDR1 is SNHLY, CDR2 FYNNEI. V shed 7 bases and J 1 base; nucleotides not matched to a gene: 2. The CDR3 reads CASIGLAGGQETQYF. CDR3 sequence (DNA): TGTGCCAGCATCGGACTAGCGGGGGGCCAAGAGACCCAGTACTTC.

This clone was detected only once. J is TRBJ2-1 and V is TRBV5-8, with a tentative D call TRBD2 (6 bases). The germline gives CDR1 SGHTS, CDR2 YDEGEE. The CDR3 has 13 amino acids. V was clipped by 0 bases and J by 8 bases, with 9 bases between them. CDR3 residues: CASSLGGDYEQFF. In nucleotides, the CDR3 is TGTGCCAGCAGCTTGGGCGGGGACTATGAGCAGTTCTTC. The full variable domain, with the rest looked up from reference TRBV5-8 and TRBJ2-1, is EAGVTQSPTHLIKTRGQQATLRCSPISGHTSVYWYQQALGLGLQFLLWYDEGEERNRGNFPPRFSGRQFPNYSSELNVNALELEDSALYLCASSLGGDYEQFFGPGTRLTVL.

The J gene is TRBJ1-1, the V gene TRBV6-5; D might be TRBD1 (6 bases). Deletions cut 2 bases from V and 8 bases from J, with 12 bases between. The germline gives CDR1 MNHEY, CDR2 SVGAGI. The length of the CDR3 is 13 residues. The DNA for the CDR3 is TGTGCCAGCAGTTACGGCGGGGGCCAAGAAGCTTTCTTT. This codes for CASSYGGGQEAFF.

This sequence joins TRBV25-1 and TRBJ2-1; possible D gene TRBD2, 6 bases. CDR3 length equals 18 residues. The V end was cut by 3 bases, the J end by 4 bases, with 22 bases between. In germline, CDR1 is MGHDK, CDR2 SYGVNS. The CDR3 region is CASSELARNSTPYNEQFF. CDR3 bases: TGTGCCAGCAGTGAGCTAGCGAGAAATTCCACACCGTACAATGAGCAGTTCTTC.

This chain connects TRBV6-5 to TRBJ1-5; 7 bases are a match to TRBD1. V trimming: 5 bases; J trimming: 5 bases; junction bases outside the gene matches: 6. Germline V gene data show CDR1 as MNHEY and CDR2 as SVGAGI. The CDR3 has 14 residues. The CDR3 protein is CASSGTATDQPQHF. The DNA of the CDR3 is TGTGCCAGCAGTGGGACAGCTACGGATCAGCCCCAGCATTTT.

This rearrangement joins TRBV27 to TRBJ2-1, with a possible D match to TRBD2 (6 bases). V dropped 2 bases and J dropped 4 bases, with 9 bases sitting between them. The CDR3 sequence is 14 residues long. CDR1 and CDR2 from the germline V gene are MNHEY and SMNVEV (reference sequence). The CDR3 here is CASSLRGLYNEQFF. The CDR3 DNA reads TGTGCCAGCAGTTTACGGGGACTGTACAATGAGCAGTTCTTC.

For the CDR3, the DNA is TGTGCCAGCGGCTCTAGCGATGAGCAGTTCTTC. It codes for CASGSSDEQFF. The V call is TRBV7-2, the J call TRBJ2-1, with a possible D match to TRBD2 (6 bases). This CDR3 spans 11 amino acids. V lost 8 bases and J 8 bases, leaving 10 bases between the germline ends. Per germline, CDR1 SGHTA and CDR2 FQGNSA.

The chain couples TRBV27 to TRBJ1-1, with 7 bases lining up with TRBD1. The CDR3 runs 14 residues. Trimming took 3 bases from V and 2 from J; bases not matched to a gene: 3. Germline lookup yields CDR1 MNHEY and CDR2 SMNVEV (reference sequence). The CDR3 spells CASSFGTVNTEAFF. The CDR3 DNA reads TGTGCCAGCAGTTTCGGGACAGTAAACACTGAAGCTTTCTTT.

CDR3 sequence (DNA): TGTGCCAGCAGTGACTCGCCGGGACAGGGGAATCAGCCCCAGCATTTT. As protein: CASSDSPGQGNQPQHF. The rearrangement joins TRBV6-4 to TRBJ1-5, with TRBD1 identical over 10 bases. This CDR3 has 16 amino acids. CDR1 is MRHNA and CDR2 is SNTAGT in the germline V gene. The ends lost 0 bases at V and 4 bases at J; junction bases unmatched: 3.

Remarks on this clone: Mismatch with germline at one junction end may stem from a read error. The rearrangement uses TRBV7-6 and TRBJ2-1, with no clear D. The CDR3 spans 13 residues. Germline V gene sequence: CDR1 SGHVS, CDR2 FNYEAQ. The CDR3 spells CASSLLSSNEQFF. The CDR3 coding sequence is TGTGCCAGCAGCCTCTTATCCTCCAATGAGCAGTTCTTC.

CDR3: CASSLEGHNSPLHF. CDR3 sequence (DNA): TGTGCCAGCAGCTTGGAGGGGCATAATTCACCCCTCCACTTT. The chain joins TRBV5-6 to TRBJ1-6; tentative D call: TRBD1 (5 bases). There are 14 residues in the CDR3. The V end was cut by 0 bases, the J end by 5 bases, with 6 bases between. Germline V gene sequence: CDR1 SGHDT, CDR2 YYEEEE.

CDR3 region: CASSTGTGNYGYTF. In DNA, the CDR3 is TGTGCCAGCAGCACCGGGACAGGGAACTATGGCTACACCTTC. This chain uses TRBV11-2 with TRBJ1-2; 9 nucleotides line up with TRBD1. J was trimmed by 2 bases and V by 5 bases; bases with no gene match: 3. Germline-derived CDR1 and CDR2 are SGHAT and FQNNGV. The CDR3 is made up of 14 amino acids.

The chain couples TRBV11-3 to TRBJ2-2; tentative D call: TRBD2 (7 bases). V lost 2 bases and J 8 bases, leaving 24 bases between the germline ends. Germline CDR1 and CDR2: SGHNT and YENEEA. CDR3 length: 18 residues. The CDR3 region is CASSLQQGGSVGTGELFF. CDR3 DNA sequence: TGTGCCAGCAGCTTACAACAGGGAGGGTCGGTTGGTACGGGGGAGCTGTTTTTT.

This chain connects TRBV27 to TRBJ2-1; no reliable D call. V lost 6 bases and J lost 1, with 7 bases in between. The CDR3 consists of 13 residues. Germline V gives CDR1 MNHEY, CDR2 SMNVEV (reference sequence). The CDR3, as DNA: TGTGCCAGCAGCAGTCGATCCTACAATGAGCAGTTCTTC. Translating it yields CASSSRSYNEQFF.

This chain links TRBV11-1 with TRBJ2-7; perhaps TRBD1 as D (6 bases). V gave up 2 bases and J gave up 1 base, with 18 bases separating them. In germline, CDR1 is SGHAT, CDR2 FQDESV (reference sequence). This CDR3 region has 17 residues. CDR3 protein: CASSLRIRITGSYEQYF. The CDR3 bases are TGTGCCAGCAGCTTACGCATCCGGATAACAGGGTCCTACGAGCAGTACTTC.

The chain recombines TRBV9 with TRBJ1-2; tentative D call: TRBD1 (5 bases). CDR1 is SGDLS, CDR2 YYNGEE, per germline. This CDR3 is built from 15 residues. Deletions cut 7 bases from V and 3 bases from J, with 19 bases between. The CDR3 sequence: CASPLDSTGDYGYTF. CDR3 coding DNA: TGTGCCAGCCCCTTAGACAGTACGGGAGACTATGGCTACACCTTC.

This clone is termed medium-sized. V is TRBV19 and J is TRBJ2-7; 8 bases map to TRBD2. V shed 5 bases and J 3 bases; nucleotides not matched to a gene: 9. The CDR3 runs to 15 residues. Germline V gene data show CDR1 as LNHDA and CDR2 as SQIVND (reference sequence). The CDR3 region has the DNA TGTGCCAGTAGTCCCGGGAGGGGCAGCCTCTACGAGCAGTACTTC. Its translation is CASSPGRGSLYEQYF.

This clone appeared a single time. The chain couples TRBV10-3 to TRBJ2-7; the match to TRBD2 covers 8 bases. The trim removed 6 bases at V and 0 bases at J, leaving 7 bases unmatched. The CDR3 consists of 15 residues. Germline CDR1 reads ENHRY; CDR2 reads SYGVKD. The CDR3 nucleotides read TGTGCCATCAGCCAACTAGCGGTGAACTCCTACGAGCAGTACTTC. This translates into CAISQLAVNSYEQYF.

The chain combines TRBV4-3 with TRBJ2-4; weak D call: TRBD1 (5 bases). The CDR3 has 16 residues. Germline assignment: CDR1 LGHNA and CDR2 YSLEER. V lost 1 base to trimming and J lost 2 bases, with 12 bases between them. CDR3 in amino acids: CASSQGAGSSKNIQYF. The DNA for the CDR3 is TGCGCCAGCAGCCAAGGTGCAGGGTCCTCCAAAAACATTCAGTACTTC.

V and J are TRBV19 and TRBJ1-2; 7 bases map to TRBD1. Germline CDR1 LNHDA, CDR2 SQIVND (reference sequence). The V gene end was trimmed by 3 bases and the J gene end by 6 bases; junction bases not matched to a gene: 1. CDR3 length: 12 amino acids. The DNA of the CDR3 is TGTGCCAGTAGTATGGGGACAGATGGCTACACCTTC. This codes for CASSMGTDGYTF.

This clone was observed a single time. The genes are TRBV5-4 and TRBJ1-1; D may be TRBD1 (6 bases). The CDR3 is 14 residues long. In germline, CDR1 is SGHNT, CDR2 YYREEE (reference sequence). V lost 2 bases, J lost 3 bases, and 11 bases lay in between. The CDR3 DNA reads as TGTGCCAGCAGCTTAACAGGGATTCACACTGAAGCTTTCTTT. Translation: CASSLTGIHTEAFF.

The rearrangement joins TRBV27 to TRBJ2-5; 7 bases map to TRBD1. There are 15 residues in the CDR3. Unmatched junction bases numbered 8, after V lost 6 bases and J lost 1 base. Looked up from germline, CDR1 is MNHEY and CDR2 is SMNVEV (reference sequence). CDR3 amino acids: CASSSRQGPQETQYF. In DNA, the CDR3 is TGTGCCAGCAGCTCCCGACAGGGACCCCAAGAGACCCAGTACTTC.

V usage is TRBV5-5 and J usage is TRBJ1-2; TRBD1 matches at 9 bases. J gave up 6 bases and V 4 bases, and 10 bases lay outside the gene matches. Germline V gives CDR1 SGHKS, CDR2 YYEKEE (reference sequence). This CDR3 has 15 residues. CDR3 sequence reads: CASSPGQGPLHGYTF. The CDR3, as DNA: TGTGCCAGCAGCCCGGGACAGGGACCTCTACATGGCTACACCTTC.

V is TRBV4-1 and J is TRBJ2-7; weak D call: TRBD1 (6 bases). The CDR3 runs to 15 residues. V was pared by 4 bases and J by 0 bases, with 13 bases between. CDR1 is MGHRA, CDR2 YSYEKL, per germline. The CDR3 sequence: CASSPKGTPSYEQYF. The CDR3 DNA reads as TGCGCCAGCAGCCCTAAGGGGACACCCTCCTACGAGCAGTACTTC.

The gene calls are TRBV7-9 and TRBJ1-2; TRBD1 matches 8 bases. The ends lost 5 bases at V and 4 bases at J; junction bases unmatched: 6. Germline V lookup: CDR1 SEHNR, CDR2 FQNEAQ (reference sequence). The length of the CDR3 is 14 residues. CDR3 amino acids: CASSPKTGVYGYTF. Written as DNA, the CDR3 is TGTGCCAGCAGCCCAAAGACAGGGGTCTATGGCTACACCTTC.

The chain combines TRBV4-1 with TRBJ1-5; TRBD1 agrees at 8 bases. This CDR3 has 15 amino acids. V was clipped by 4 bases and J by 0 bases; unmatched bases: 2. Germline CDR1 and CDR2: MGHRA and YSYEKL. In DNA, the CDR3 is TGCGCCAGCAGCCCGGACAGGGCTAGCAATCAGCCCCAGCATTTT. Translation gives CASSPDRASNQPQHF.

This clone was picked up one time. V is TRBV7-9 and J is TRBJ1-1; 7 nucleotides align to TRBD1. Per the germline V gene, CDR1 is SEHNR and CDR2 is FQNEAQ (reference sequence). The V gene end was trimmed by 6 bases and the J gene end by 1 base; junction bases not matched to a gene: 5. This CDR3 comprises 14 residues. The DNA for the CDR3 is TGTGCCAGCAGGCCGACAGGGCCGAACACTGAAGCTTTCTTT. This encodes CASRPTGPNTEAFF.

This chain links TRBV7-2 with TRBJ2-7; TRBD2 matches 8 bases. There are 17 residues in the CDR3. Trimming took 3 bases from V and 2 from J; bases not matched to a gene: 12. The germline V gene has CDR1 SGHTA and CDR2 FQGNSA. CDR3 region: CASSFPGLGIPAYEQYF. CDR3 sequence (DNA): TGTGCCAGCAGCTTTCCGGGACTAGGAATCCCCGCCTACGAGCAGTACTTC.

The genes are TRBV7-9 and TRBJ1-5; D remains unclear. CDR3 length: 15 residues. Trimming removed 5 bases at V and 0 bases at J, with 11 bases between. Germline V gene lookup returns CDR1 SEHNR and CDR2 FQNEAQ (reference sequence). CDR3 residues: CASSLGSISNQPQHF. As DNA, the CDR3 is TGTGCCAGCAGCCTCGGGTCAATTAGCAATCAGCCCCAGCATTTT. The full variable domain, its missing parts supplied by reference TRBV7-9 and TRBJ1-5, is DTGVSQNPRHKITKRGQNVTFRCDPISEHNRLYWYRQTLGQGPEFLTYFQNEAQLEKSRLLSDRFSAERPKGSFSTLEIQRTEQGDSAMYLCASSLGSISNQPQHFGDGTRLSIL.

The chain links TRBV5-4 to TRBJ1-4, with D hard to call. The V end was cut by 4 bases, the J end by 1 base, with 14 bases between. Germline-derived CDR1 and CDR2 are SGHNT and YYREEE (reference sequence). The CDR3 is made up of 16 amino acids. This chain's CDR3 is CASSPEVGETNEKLFF. CDR3 in DNA: TGTGCCAGCAGCCCCGAGGTCGGGGAAACTAATGAAAAACTGTTTTTT.

V gene TRBV4-1 combines with J gene TRBJ1-5; D is possibly TRBD1 (5 bases). The CDR3 has 14 amino acids. V shed 1 base and J shed 4 bases, with 8 bases lying between them. The germline V gene has CDR1 MGHRA and CDR2 YSYEKL. This CDR3 is CASSQGGENQPQHF. CDR3 DNA sequence: TGCGCCAGCAGCCAAGGGGGGGAGAATCAGCCCCAGCATTTT.

This sequence joins TRBV29-1 and TRBJ1-1; TRBD1 matches 8 bases. This CDR3 is built from 14 residues. J was trimmed by 2 bases and V by 6 bases; bases with no gene match: 8. Germline V gene lookup returns CDR1 SQVTM and CDR2 ANQGSEA. In DNA form, the CDR3 reads TGCAGCGTCGGACTCAGGGGGCTTAACACTGAAGCTTTCTTT. This encodes CSVGLRGLNTEAFF. Full variable domain (outside the CDR3, taken from reference TRBV29-1 and TRBJ1-1): SAVISQKPSRDICQRGTSLTIQCQVDSQVTMMFWYRQQPGQSLTLIATANQGSEATYESGFVIDKFPISRPNLTFSTLTVSNMSPEDSSIYLCSVGLRGLNTEAFFGQGTRLTVV.